These 3 T cell receptor beta chains were all obtained from the same sample, sequenced in a study of cytomegalovirus exposure and HLA in healthy donors. The PCR was carried out with 60 Vbeta primers and 13 Jbeta primers. Assay: immunoSEQ multiplex PCR; the TCRdb copy retains only in-frame clones and omits some. Of about 83,000 clones listed, about 70% are singletons. The sequenced sample was PBMCs. Receptor source: a man aged 60 to 69 in good health and CMV-seronegative.

This chain uses TRBV4-3 with TRBJ2-1, with unresolved D. CDR3 length: 16 residues. V was pared by 0 bases and J by 5 bases, with 14 bases between. Germline CDR1 is LGHNA and CDR2 is YSLEER. This CDR3 reads CASSQDLVSRNNEQFF. The CDR3 nucleotides are TGCGCCAGCAGCCAAGATCTTGTATCGAGGAACAATGAGCAGTTCTTC.

The rearrangement joins TRBV7-2 to TRBJ1-4; unclear D gene. The V gene lost 5 bases and the J gene lost 3 bases, with 10 bases spanning the gap. Germline CDR1 is SGHTA and CDR2 is FQGNSA. This CDR3 contains 14 residues. This CDR3 reads CASSPRSANEKLFF. CDR3 in DNA: TGTGCCAGCAGCCCGAGGTCGGCTAATGAAAAACTGTTTTTT.

The V gene is TRBV7-7, the J gene TRBJ2-2, with 8 bases lining up with TRBD1. From germline, CDR1 is SSHAT and CDR2 FNYEAQ (reference sequence). The CDR3 totals 16 residues. V was clipped by 5 bases and J by 1 base; unmatched bases: 6. The CDR3 is CASSHYRGRNTGELFF. The CDR3 DNA follows: TGTGCCAGCAGCCACTACAGGGGGAGGAACACCGGGGAGCTGTTTTTT.